These 30 T cell receptor beta chains were sequenced from one sample in a study of T cells in Graves' hyperthyroidism and ophthalmopathy. RNA transcripts served as the template for amplifying TCR beta CDR3 regions. TCR CDR3 underwent first-round RT-PCR with the HTBI primer set. A single record per CDR3 protein comes from TCRdb applying MiXCR to the multiplex PCR reads. The sample lists more than 300,000 distinct CDR3 sequences, around 13% occurring once. Sequenced sample: blood. The receptors were gathered from an older woman with Graves' hyperthyroidism.

This chain uses TRBV7-2 with TRBJ1-2, with 9 bases identical to TRBD1. The J segment lost 3 bases and the V segment lost 4 bases, leaving 3 bases of the junction unmatched. This CDR3 region has 14 residues. In germline, CDR1 is SGHTA, CDR2 FQGNSA. This CDR3 reads CASSSDRGDYGYTF. The CDR3 DNA reads as TGTGCCAGCAGCTCAGACAGGGGGGACTATGGCTACACCTTC.

The gene calls are TRBV7-9 and TRBJ2-7, with 8 bases lining up with TRBD2. V was pared by 5 bases and J by 3 bases, with 9 bases of the junction left unmatched. Germline values: CDR1 SEHNR, CDR2 FQNEAQ (reference sequence). The CDR3 contains 15 residues. The CDR3, as DNA: TGTGCCAGCAGCATAGGGGAGGCGGGGGGCTACGAGCAGTACTTC. Translating it yields CASSIGEAGGYEQYF.

This clonotype was counted many times. The chain uses TRBV28 and TRBJ2-5; 9 nucleotides agree with TRBD2. This CDR3 comprises 16 residues. Germline V gene sequence: CDR1 MDHEN, CDR2 SYDVKM. V lost 6 bases and J lost 8; bases outside the gene matches: 16. The CDR3 spells CASSFQTSGWTPTQYF. The CDR3 nucleotides read TGTGCCAGCAGCTTCCAAACTAGCGGGTGGACCCCAACCCAGTACTTC. Complete variable domain (other parts from reference TRBV28 and TRBJ2-5): DVKVTQSSRYLVKRTGEKVFLECVQDMDHENMFWYRQDPGLGLRLIYFSYDVKMKEKGDIPEGYSVSREKKERFSLILESASTNQTSMYLCASSFQTSGWTPTQYFGPGTRLLVL.

This clonotype appeared many times. In DNA form, the CDR3 reads TGTGCCAGCAGCCAAGGAGCACAGCGGGAATTGCATTTT. As protein: CASSQGAQRELHF. This chain connects TRBV3-1 to TRBJ1-5; D gene unclear. The CDR3 has 13 amino acids. The V end lost 1 base, the J end lost 15 bases, and 16 bases lay between the germline ends. CDR1 is LGHDT, CDR2 YNNKEL, per germline (reference sequence).

Regarding this clonotype: Possible read error: a much larger clone is one base away. The chain carries TRBV5-1 and TRBJ2-3, with TRBD1 matching 8 bases. Germline V gene data show CDR1 as SGHRS and CDR2 as YFSETQ. J lost 6 bases, V lost 4 bases, and 10 bases had no gene match. CDR3 length: 15 residues. CDR3 loop: CASSSGQGVRDTQYF. As DNA, the CDR3 is TGCGCCAGCAGCAGCGGACAGGGTGTTCGGGATACGCAGTATTTT. Complete variable domain (other parts from reference TRBV5-1 and TRBJ2-3): KAGVTQTPRYLIKTRGQQVTLSCSPISGHRSVSWYQQTPGQGLQFLFEYFSETQRNKGNFPGRFSGRQFSNSRSEMNVSTLELGDSALYLCASSSGQGVRDTQYFGPGTRLTVL.

The CDR3 loop is CASSSRTRDTQYF. The CDR3 nucleotides read TGTGCCAGCAGCTCGCGTACTCGTGATACGCAGTATTTT. V gene TRBV7-9 combines with J gene TRBJ2-3; D is ambiguous. The CDR3 has 13 amino acids. Germline lookup yields CDR1 SEHNR and CDR2 FQNEAQ (reference sequence). V was cut by 4 bases and J by 6 bases, with 11 bases left in between.

This clonotype was picked up many times. The chain employs TRBV3-1 and TRBJ2-2; TRBD1 agrees at 8 bases. V lost 3 bases to trimming and J lost 6 bases; unmatched junction nucleotides: 3. Germline-derived CDR1 and CDR2 are LGHDT and YNNKEL (reference sequence). The CDR3 is 14 residues long. CDR3 sequence: CASSHQDRAGELFF. In nucleotides, the CDR3 is TGTGCCAGCAGCCACCAGGACAGGGCCGGGGAGCTGTTTTTT. Complete variable domain (other parts from reference TRBV3-1 and TRBJ2-2): DTAVSQTPKYLVTQMGNDKSIKCEQNLGHDTMYWYKQDSKKFLKIMFSYNNKELIINETVPNRFSPKSPDKAHLNLHINSLELGDSAVYFCASSHQDRAGELFFGEGSRLTVL.

This clonotype was picked up a small number of times. The V and J genes are TRBV27 and TRBJ2-7, with D maybe TRBD1 (5 bases). Germline V gene sequence: CDR1 MNHEY, CDR2 SMNVEV (reference sequence). This CDR3 is built from 14 residues. V lost 9 bases and J 2 bases, leaving 17 bases between the germline ends. The CDR3 region is CASALGAKPYEQYF. CDR3 DNA: TGTGCCAGTGCTCTAGGGGCTAAACCCTACGAGCAGTACTTC.

Remarks on this clonotype: This may arise from a read error, as a much more abundant clone is one base away. The CDR3, as DNA: TGTGCCAGCAGCCATTATTCCTACGAGCAGTACTTC. Amino acids: CASSHYSYEQYF. V usage is TRBV3-1 and J usage is TRBJ2-7; D remains ambiguous. The CDR3 is 12 amino acids. Germline-derived CDR1 and CDR2 are LGHDT and YNNKEL (reference sequence). V lost 3 bases and J 1 base, leaving 4 bases between the germline ends.

Ten or more counts support this clonotype. The chain recombines TRBV12-3 or TRBV12-4 with TRBJ2-5; D uncertain. This CDR3 has 13 residues. The V gene lost 3 bases and the J gene lost 3 bases, with 8 bases spanning the gap. CDR3 residues: CASSLSEKETQYF. Here the CDR3 DNA reads TGTGCCAGCAGTTTGTCGGAAAAAGAGACCCAGTACTTC.

This clonotype was observed many times. This sequence joins TRBV24-1 and TRBJ2-1, with D uncertain. CDR3 length: 14 residues. Germline loops: CDR1 KGHDR, CDR2 SFDVKD. V was cut by 0 bases and J by 3 bases, with 5 bases left in between. DNA of the CDR3: TGTGCCACCAGTGATTTGAGGGACTACAATGAGCAGTTCTTC. As protein: CATSDLRDYNEQFF.

Notes on this clonotype: A read error may explain this, as a much larger clone is one base away. The chain is built from TRBV18 and TRBJ2-3; D is unclear. This CDR3 comprises 13 residues. V lost 2 bases and J 8 bases, leaving 11 bases between the germline ends. In germline, CDR1 is KGHSH, CDR2 LQKENI. The CDR3 coding sequence is TGTGCCAGCTCACCAGATAAGGCAGGTACGCAGTATTTT. It codes for CASSPDKAGTQYF.

This clonotype occurred many times. The V call is TRBV6-5, the J call TRBJ2-7; D is ambiguous. Germline assignment: CDR1 MNHEY and CDR2 SVGAGI. CDR3 length: 15 residues. V lost 0 bases and J lost 2, with 11 bases in between. The CDR3 here is CASSYSYDITYEQYF. CDR3 DNA: TGTGCCAGCAGTTACTCTTATGACATAACCTACGAGCAGTACTTC.

The rearrangement links TRBV11-3 to TRBJ2-3; 12 nucleotides line up with TRBD2. The CDR3 runs to 16 residues. Trimming took 6 bases from V and 3 from J; bases not matched to a gene: 7. Germline V lookup: CDR1 SGHNT, CDR2 YENEEA. The CDR3 spells CASSRPGTSGTDTQYF. The CDR3 DNA reads TGTGCCAGCAGTCGCCCCGGGACTAGCGGGACAGATACGCAGTATTTT.

This clonotype has at least ten counts. The chain recombines TRBV5-1 with TRBJ2-1; 9 nucleotides match TRBD1. J gave up 1 base and V 1 base, and 3 bases lay outside the gene matches. Germline CDR1 reads SGHRS; CDR2 reads YFSETQ. The CDR3 has 16 residues. The CDR3 DNA sequence: TGCGCCAGCAGCTTGTTGACAGGGGGGTCCTACAATGAGCAGTTCTTC. Translating it yields CASSLLTGGSYNEQFF. Filled out from reference TRBV5-1 and TRBJ2-1, the complete variable domain reads KAGVTQTPRYLIKTRGQQVTLSCSPISGHRSVSWYQQTPGQGLQFLFEYFSETQRNKGNFPGRFSGRQFSNSRSEMNVSTLELGDSALYLCASSLLTGGSYNEQFFGPGTRLTVL.

This clonotype came up many times. The chain is built from TRBV5-1 and TRBJ2-1, with TRBD1 as a possible D gene (5 bases). This CDR3 contains 15 residues. CDR1 is SGHRS, CDR2 YFSETQ, per germline. V dropped 3 bases and J dropped 6 bases, with 16 bases sitting between them. The CDR3 DNA reads as TGCGCCAGCAGCTGGGGCTCGGACCCCCCCAATGAGCAGTTCTTC. Translated, it gives CASSWGSDPPNEQFF.

The rearrangement joins TRBV29-1 to TRBJ1-2; 9 bases line up with TRBD1. CDR3 size: 12 residues. Germline assignment: CDR1 SQVTM and CDR2 ANQGSEA. After removal of 7 bases from V and 7 bases from J, the junction contained 7 bases not matched to a gene. The CDR3 sequence is CSARQGESGYTF. CDR3 coding DNA: TGCAGCGCCCGACAGGGGGAAAGTGGCTACACCTTC. The full variable domain, with the rest looked up from reference TRBV29-1 and TRBJ1-2, is SAVISQKPSRDICQRGTSLTIQCQVDSQVTMMFWYRQQPGQSLTLIATANQGSEATYESGFVIDKFPISRPNLTFSTLTVSNMSPEDSSIYLCSARQGESGYTFGSGTRLTVV.

This clonotype was counted many times. The CDR3 bases are TGTGCCATCATGGGAGCGGGAGTCGATGAGCAGTTCTTC. Translated: CAIMGAGVDEQFF. The chain is built from TRBV10-3 and TRBJ2-1; 8 bases are shared with TRBD2. CDR1 ENHRY and CDR2 SYGVKD come from the germline V gene. CDR3 size: 13 residues. V shed 7 bases, J shed 8 bases, and the junction held 7 bases outside the gene matches.

The rearrangement links TRBV20-1 to TRBJ2-7; D remains ambiguous. Germline loops: CDR1 DFQATT, CDR2 SNEGSKA (reference sequence). The V and J ends lost 0 bases and 6 bases respectively, with 15 bases between them. The CDR3 runs to 14 residues. CDR3 bases: TGCAGTGCTAGAGATCCGGTGCGGTCACTCGAGCAGTACTTC. It codes for CSARDPVRSLEQYF.

This clonotype was counted between two and nine times. This chain links TRBV12-5 with TRBJ1-5; D ambiguous. Germline CDR1 LGHNT, CDR2 FRNRAP. This CDR3 is built from 14 residues. Trimming cost V 1 base and J 4 bases, with 8 bases left between them. The CDR3 coding sequence is TGTGCTAGTGGTTTGGGGGCTCCGAATCAGCCCCAGCATTTT. Translation gives CASGLGAPNQPQHF.

This chain uses TRBV12-3 or TRBV12-4 with TRBJ1-4, with unresolved D. Trimming took 6 bases from V and 8 from J, leaving 16 bases between them. The CDR3 has 14 residues. The CDR3, as DNA: TGTGCCAGCAGCGACCCACGAAGGAACGAAAAACTGTTTTTT. This sequence encodes CASSDPRRNEKLFF.

There are many counts of this clonotype. The chain is built from TRBV20-1 and TRBJ1-2; perhaps TRBD1 as D (6 bases). Trimming removed 7 bases from V and 4 bases from J, with 16 bases in between. There are 13 residues in the CDR3. The germline gives CDR1 DFQATT, CDR2 SNEGSKA (reference sequence). The CDR3, as DNA: TGCAGTGGAACACAGGGTTTGAGCTATGGCTACACCTTC. Its translation is CSGTQGLSYGYTF.

This chain links TRBV6-2 or TRBV6-3 with TRBJ1-2; 11 bases are shared with TRBD1. This CDR3 has 17 amino acids. With V trimmed by 0 bases and J by 12 bases, 15 bases remained unmatched. CDR1 MNHEY and CDR2 SVGEGT come from the germline V gene. The CDR3 is CASSYSISGRTGGRNTF. For the CDR3, the DNA is TGTGCCAGCAGTTACTCGATCTCTGGCAGGACAGGGGGCCGCAACACCTTC.

In its sample, this clonotype was seen many times. The rearrangement uses TRBV5-1 and TRBJ1-4; no clear D. The germline CDR1 and CDR2 sequences are SGHRS and YFSETQ. The CDR3 has 14 amino acids. The ends were cut back, 0 bases at V and 1 base at J, with 4 bases in the middle. CDR3 residues: CASSLGGTNEKLFF. The CDR3 coding sequence is TGCGCCAGCAGCTTGGGAGGAACTAATGAAAAACTGTTTTTT. The variable domain in full, with the rest retrieved from reference TRBV5-1 and TRBJ1-4, is KAGVTQTPRYLIKTRGQQVTLSCSPISGHRSVSWYQQTPGQGLQFLFEYFSETQRNKGNFPGRFSGRQFSNSRSEMNVSTLELGDSALYLCASSLGGTNEKLFFGSGTQLSVL.

This clonotype was picked up many times. The rearrangement joins TRBV12-3 or TRBV12-4 to TRBJ1-2; TRBD1 matches at 7 bases. CDR3 length: 15 amino acids. Losses at the gene ends were 6 bases for V and 6 bases for J; bases not matched to a gene: 13. The CDR3 DNA reads as TGTGCCAGCAGCCCCCTTGACAGGGATGGGAATGGCTACACCTTC. Translation gives CASSPLDRDGNGYTF.

The V and J genes are TRBV11-1 and TRBJ2-7, with D possibly called TRBD1 or TRBD2 (5 bases each). The CDR3 has 12 residues. V lost 6 bases and J lost 6, with 12 bases in between. Germline loops: CDR1 SGHAT, CDR2 FQDESV (reference sequence). CDR3 region: CASSGGRSEQYF. The CDR3, as DNA: TGTGCCAGCAGTGGGGGTAGGAGCGAGCAGTACTTC.

This clonotype was counted ten times or more. This chain links TRBV20-1 with TRBJ2-7; 10 bases fit TRBD2. Germline assignment: CDR1 DFQATT and CDR2 SNEGSKA (reference sequence). This CDR3 comprises 15 residues. V shed 2 bases, J shed 1 base, and the junction held 5 bases outside the gene matches. In DNA, the CDR3 is TGCAGTGCTAGACCCCTAGCGGGAGTTTCCTACGAGCAGTACTTC. This encodes CSARPLAGVSYEQYF.

This clonotype was recorded a few times. The chain joins TRBV5-1 to TRBJ2-3; 8 nucleotides agree with TRBD2. CDR1 SGHRS and CDR2 YFSETQ come from the germline V gene. This CDR3 contains 17 residues. V lost 0 bases and J lost 2; bases outside the gene matches: 8. The CDR3 nucleotides read TGCGCCAGCAGCTTGGACCCAACTAGCGGACCCACAGATACGCAGTATTTT. It encodes CASSLDPTSGPTDTQYF. Looking up the rest from reference TRBV5-1 and TRBJ2-3 gives the full variable domain: KAGVTQTPRYLIKTRGQQVTLSCSPISGHRSVSWYQQTPGQGLQFLFEYFSETQRNKGNFPGRFSGRQFSNSRSEMNVSTLELGDSALYLCASSLDPTSGPTDTQYFGPGTRLTVL.

The table lists this clonotype with a few counts. This rearrangement joins TRBV20-1 to TRBJ2-2, with 10 bases aligning to TRBD2. V dropped 1 base and J dropped 1; count of bases not matched to a gene: 9. The CDR3 sequence is 18 residues long. Germline loops: CDR1 DFQATT, CDR2 SNEGSKA (reference sequence). CDR3 amino acids: CSARGGGRLAGNTGELFF. The CDR3 DNA sequence: TGCAGTGCTAGAGGAGGGGGAAGACTAGCGGGGAACACCGGGGAGCTGTTTTTT.

At least ten counts were recorded for this clonotype. The rearrangement links TRBV7-6 to TRBJ2-1; perhaps TRBD2 as D (6 bases). Between the trimmed V and J ends, which lost 4 bases and 5 bases, there was a span of 12 bases. This CDR3 comprises 14 residues. Germline CDR1 and CDR2: SGHVS and FNYEAQ. This CDR3 reads CASSSGTRNNEQFF. The CDR3 region has the DNA TGTGCCAGCAGCTCCGGGACTCGCAACAATGAGCAGTTCTTC.